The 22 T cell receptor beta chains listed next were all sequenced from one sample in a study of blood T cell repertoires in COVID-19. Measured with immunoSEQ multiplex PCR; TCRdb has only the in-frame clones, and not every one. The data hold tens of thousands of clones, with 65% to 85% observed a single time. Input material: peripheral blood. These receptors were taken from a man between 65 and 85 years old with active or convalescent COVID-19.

CDR3 protein: CASSVLYILNTEAFF. The CDR3 nucleotides are TGTGCCAGCAGTGTCCTGTATATTCTGAACACTGAAGCTTTCTTT. V is TRBV6-4 and J is TRBJ1-1; D remains unclear. The V gene's germline CDR1 is MRHNA and CDR2 SNTAGT. The CDR3 runs 15 residues. V was cut by 4 bases and J by 0 bases, with 12 bases left in between.

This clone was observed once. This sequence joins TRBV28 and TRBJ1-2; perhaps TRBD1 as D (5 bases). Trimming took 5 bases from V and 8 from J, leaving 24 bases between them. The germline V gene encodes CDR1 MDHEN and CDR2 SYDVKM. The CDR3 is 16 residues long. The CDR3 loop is CASSPAEAGGAKGYTF. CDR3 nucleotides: TGTGCCAGCAGTCCCGCAGAGGCCGGAGGGGCGAAGGGCTACACCTTC.

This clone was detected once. The CDR3 reads CASSLGGGTGANVLTF. CDR3 DNA: TGTGCCAGCAGCTTAGGTGGGGGCACGGGGGCCAACGTCCTGACTTTC. The V gene is TRBV11-3, the J gene TRBJ2-6, with D maybe TRBD1 (6 bases). The CDR3 is 16 amino acids. Germline V gives CDR1 SGHNT, CDR2 YENEEA. Trimming pared 1 base from V and 4 bases from J, leaving 11 bases between. The entire variable domain, with the rest obtained from reference TRBV11-3 and TRBJ2-6, is as follows: EAGVVQSPRYKIIEKKQPVAFWCNPISGHNTLYWYLQNLGQGPELLIRYENEEAVDDSQLPKDRFSAERLKGVDSTLKIQPAELGDSAVYLCASSLGGGTGANVLTFGAGSRLTVL.

The CDR3 loop is CASSRPGNYGYTF. CDR3 nucleotide sequence: TGTGCCAGCAGCCGTCCGGGGAACTATGGCTACACCTTC. The chain links TRBV7-9 to TRBJ1-2; D gene uncertain. Trimming cost V 5 bases and J 2 bases, with 9 bases left between them. The CDR3 has 13 residues. The V gene's germline CDR1 is SEHNR and CDR2 FQNEAQ (reference sequence).

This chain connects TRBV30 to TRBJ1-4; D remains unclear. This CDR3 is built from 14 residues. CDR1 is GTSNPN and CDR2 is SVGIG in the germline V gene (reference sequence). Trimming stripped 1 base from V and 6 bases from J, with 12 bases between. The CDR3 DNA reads TGTGCCTGGAGTGGCGAGGCCGGGGATGAAAAACTGTTTTTT. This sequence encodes CAWSGEAGDEKLFF.

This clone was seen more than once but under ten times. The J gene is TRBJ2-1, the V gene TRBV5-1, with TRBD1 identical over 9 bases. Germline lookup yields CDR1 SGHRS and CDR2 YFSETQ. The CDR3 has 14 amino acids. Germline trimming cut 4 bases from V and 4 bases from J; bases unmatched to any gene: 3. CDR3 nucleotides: TGCGCCAGCAGCCTGGACAGGGGATACAATGAGCAGTTCTTC. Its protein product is CASSLDRGYNEQFF.

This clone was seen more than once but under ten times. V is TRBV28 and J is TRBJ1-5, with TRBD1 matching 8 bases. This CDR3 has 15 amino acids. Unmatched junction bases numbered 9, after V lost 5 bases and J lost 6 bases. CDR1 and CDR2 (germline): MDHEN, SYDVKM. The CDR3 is CASSEDRVLGQPQHF. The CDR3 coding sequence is TGTGCCAGCAGTGAGGACAGGGTGTTAGGTCAGCCCCAGCATTTT.

The DNA of the CDR3 is TGTGCCAGCAGCCCCCGCGGGACTACCCACCCCCTAACGCAGTATTTT. Translation: CASSPRGTTHPLTQYF. The J gene is TRBJ2-3, the V gene TRBV11-1, with 7 bases matching TRBD2. Germline trimming cut 5 bases from V and 9 bases from J; bases unmatched to any gene: 17. The length of the CDR3 is 16 residues. Germline-derived CDR1 and CDR2 are SGHAT and FQDESV (reference sequence).

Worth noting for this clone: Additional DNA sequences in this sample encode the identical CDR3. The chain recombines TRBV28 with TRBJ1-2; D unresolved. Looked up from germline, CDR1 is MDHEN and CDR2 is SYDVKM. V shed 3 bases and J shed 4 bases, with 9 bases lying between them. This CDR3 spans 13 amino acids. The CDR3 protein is CASSLMAGYGYTF. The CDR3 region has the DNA TGTGCCAGCAGTTTGATGGCTGGCTATGGCTACACCTTC.

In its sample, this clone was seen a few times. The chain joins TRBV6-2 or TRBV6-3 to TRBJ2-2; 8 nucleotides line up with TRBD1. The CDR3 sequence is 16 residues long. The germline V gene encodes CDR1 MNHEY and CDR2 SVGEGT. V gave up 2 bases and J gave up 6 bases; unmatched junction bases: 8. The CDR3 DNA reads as TGTGCCAGCAGTTACGATAGGACAGGGTTTGCCGGGGAGCTGTTTTTT. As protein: CASSYDRTGFAGELFF.

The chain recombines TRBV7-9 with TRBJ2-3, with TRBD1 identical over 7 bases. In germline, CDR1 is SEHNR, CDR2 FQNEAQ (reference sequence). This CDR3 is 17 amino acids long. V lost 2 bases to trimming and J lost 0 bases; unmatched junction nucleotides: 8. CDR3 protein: CASSLRQGAGSTDTQYF. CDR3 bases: TGTGCCAGCAGCTTAAGACAGGGAGCCGGTAGCACAGATACGCAGTATTTT.

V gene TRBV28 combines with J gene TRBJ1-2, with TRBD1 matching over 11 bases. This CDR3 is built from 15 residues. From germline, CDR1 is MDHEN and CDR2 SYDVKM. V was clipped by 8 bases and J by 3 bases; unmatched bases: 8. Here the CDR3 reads CASGRTGGGDYGYTF. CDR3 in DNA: TGTGCCAGCGGTCGGACAGGGGGCGGAGACTATGGCTACACCTTC.

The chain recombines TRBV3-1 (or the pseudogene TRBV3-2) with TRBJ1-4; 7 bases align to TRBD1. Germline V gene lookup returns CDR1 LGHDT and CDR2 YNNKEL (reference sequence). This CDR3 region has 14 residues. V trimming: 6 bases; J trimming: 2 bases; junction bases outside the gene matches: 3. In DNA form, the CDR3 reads TGTGCCAGCAGTTCAGGGGGGACTAATGAAAAACTGTTTTTT. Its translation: CASSSGGTNEKLFF.

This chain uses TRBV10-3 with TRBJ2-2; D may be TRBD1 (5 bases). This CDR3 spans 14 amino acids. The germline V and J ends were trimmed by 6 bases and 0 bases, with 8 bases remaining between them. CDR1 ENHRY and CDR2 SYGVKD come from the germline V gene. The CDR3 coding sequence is TGTGCCATCAGAGGGGCGGCGAACACCGGGGAGCTGTTTTTT. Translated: CAIRGAANTGELFF.

CDR3 protein: CASSEPGGNEKLFF. The CDR3 DNA reads as TGTGCCAGCAGTGAACCGGGGGGTAATGAAAAACTGTTTTTT. The rearrangement joins TRBV25-1 to TRBJ1-4; a weak D match, TRBD1 (5 bases). Deletions cut 2 bases from V and 4 bases from J, with 8 bases between. The CDR3 is made up of 14 amino acids. Germline CDR1 and CDR2: MGHDK and SYGVNS.

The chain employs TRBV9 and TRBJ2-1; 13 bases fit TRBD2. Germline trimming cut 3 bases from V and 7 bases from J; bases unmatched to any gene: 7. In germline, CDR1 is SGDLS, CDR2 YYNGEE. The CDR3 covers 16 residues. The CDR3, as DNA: TGTGCCAGCAGCGCCTCGGGACTAGCGGGGTTAAATGAGCAGTTCTTC. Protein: CASSASGLAGLNEQFF.

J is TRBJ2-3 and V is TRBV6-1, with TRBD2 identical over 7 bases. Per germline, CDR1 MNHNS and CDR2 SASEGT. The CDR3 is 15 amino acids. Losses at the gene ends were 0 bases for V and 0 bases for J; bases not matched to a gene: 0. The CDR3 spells CASSEAGGSTDTQYF. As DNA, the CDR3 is TGTGCCAGCAGTGAAGCGGGGGGGAGCACAGATACGCAGTATTTT.

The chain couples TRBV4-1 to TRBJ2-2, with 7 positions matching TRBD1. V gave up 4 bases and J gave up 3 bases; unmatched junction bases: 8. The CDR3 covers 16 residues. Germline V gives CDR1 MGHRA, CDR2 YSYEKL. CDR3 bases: TGCGCCAGCAGCCCTATGGACAGGTCGCACACCGGGGAGCTGTTTTTT. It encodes CASSPMDRSHTGELFF.

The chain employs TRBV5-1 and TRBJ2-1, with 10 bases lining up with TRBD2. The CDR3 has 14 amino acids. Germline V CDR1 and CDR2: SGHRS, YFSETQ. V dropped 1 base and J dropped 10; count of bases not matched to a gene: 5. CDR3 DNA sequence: TGCGCCAGCAGCTTGTTAGCGGGGGGATACGAGCAGTTCTTC. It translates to CASSLLAGGYEQFF.

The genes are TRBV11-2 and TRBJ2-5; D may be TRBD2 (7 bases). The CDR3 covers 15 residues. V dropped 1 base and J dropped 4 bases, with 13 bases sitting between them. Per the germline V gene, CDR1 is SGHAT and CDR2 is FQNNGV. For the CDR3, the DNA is TGTGCCAGCAGCTTAGTAGGGGGGGAGGTAGAGACCCAGTACTTC. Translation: CASSLVGGEVETQYF.

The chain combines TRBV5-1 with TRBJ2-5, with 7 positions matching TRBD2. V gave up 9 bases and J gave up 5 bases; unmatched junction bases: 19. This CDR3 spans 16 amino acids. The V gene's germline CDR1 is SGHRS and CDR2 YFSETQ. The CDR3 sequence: CATSGGALTGVETQYF. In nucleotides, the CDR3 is TGCGCCACCTCGGGGGGAGCCCTAACCGGGGTTGAGACCCAGTACTTC.

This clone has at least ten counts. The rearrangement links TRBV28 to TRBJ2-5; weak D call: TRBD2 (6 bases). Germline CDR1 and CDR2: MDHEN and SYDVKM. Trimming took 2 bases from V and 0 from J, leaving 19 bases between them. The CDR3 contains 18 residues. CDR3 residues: CASSLEGVRGTYQETQYF. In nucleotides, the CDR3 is TGTGCCAGCAGTTTAGAAGGAGTGCGGGGCACGTACCAAGAGACCCAGTACTTC.